This T cell receptor beta chain was retrieved from a study of memory CD4+ T cells and cytomegalovirus serostatus. The wider study: Of the healthy Belgian adults, nine or ten were CMV seropositive and approximately 25 seronegative.

As originally analysed: After removing out-of-frame reads, over 2 million distinct TCRbeta sequences remained. Measured with immunoSEQ multiplex PCR; TCRdb has only the in-frame clones, and not every one. D and trimming were read from the DNA, whereas the V and J calls and clone size are those reported in that table. The sample comprises some 35,000 clones, around 79% of which are singletons, and less than 6% rests with the top ten. Single viable CD3+CD4+CD8-CD45RO+ cells were sorted as the memory CD4+ T cells. Serum IgG to CMV pp150, pp28, p38 and p52 defined serostatus. The germline CDR1 and CDR2 sequences are SEHNR and FQNEAQ (reference sequence). V gave up 5 bases and J gave up 7 bases, with 9 bases separating them. The CDR3 contains 13 residues.

The V call is TRBV7-9, the J call TRBJ1-6; D perhaps matches TRBD1 (5 bases). The clonotype originates from an adult in good health and CMV-seropositive. The sample consisted of memory CD4+ T cells from blood. CDR3: CASSLRQNSPLHF. The DNA for the CDR3 is TGTGCCAGCAGCCTAAGACAGAATTCACCCCTCCACTTT.